A single TCR beta chain is shown here with its context. The germline V and J ends were trimmed by 3 bases and 7 bases, with 6 bases remaining between them. The V gene's germline CDR1 is SQVTM and CDR2 ANQGSEA. The CDR3 length is 11 residues. This specimen belongs to a study of patients and donors after allogeneic stem cell transplantation. TCRdb re-called the RT-PCR reads through MiXCR, storing one row per CDR3 protein. The sample has about 110,000 distinct CDR3 sequences, around 33% seen once. This clonotype was obtained from a human donor who was either an allogeneic HSCT recipient or a stem cell or donor lymphocyte infusion donor (not recorded which). It is not recorded whose cells these are; they may come from a transplant donor. Material for sequencing was blood, either unsorted or a sorted T cell fraction (not recorded which). The chain carries TRBV29-1 and TRBJ2-2; D not resolved. Here the CDR3 DNA reads TGCAGCGTTGATGCGTTCGGGGAGCTGTTTTTT. Its translation: CSVDAFGELFF.